A single sample gave rise to the 18 T cell receptor beta chains below, sequenced in a study of Ad26.COV2.S vaccination and SARS-CoV-2 variants. The method was immunoSEQ multiplex PCR; TCRdb's version includes in-frame clones alone and lacks a portion of them. The table has 350,000 to 450,000 clones, about 90% seen once; the top ten hold under 4%. The sample consisted of peripheral blood, taken after recovery from COVID-19. These receptors all stem from a human donor who had recovered from COVID-19.

This clone was seen a handful of times. CDR3 residues: CASSVGQRGGQGDTQYF. The CDR3 DNA follows: TGTGCCAGCAGCGTAGGGCAGCGGGGGGGCCAAGGAGATACGCAGTATTTT. V usage is TRBV9 and J usage is TRBJ2-3; TRBD2 matches at 10 bases. V was clipped by 0 bases and J by 5 bases; unmatched bases: 9. CDR1 is SGDLS, CDR2 YYNGEE, per germline. CDR3 length equals 17 residues.

Concerning this clone: In the same sample, other DNA sequences code for this CDR3. The V and J genes are TRBV5-4 and TRBJ2-3, with TRBD2 matching 7 bases. Losses at the gene ends were 4 bases for V and 2 bases for J; bases not matched to a gene: 4. This CDR3 comprises 14 residues. In germline, CDR1 is SGHNT, CDR2 YYREEE (reference sequence). CDR3 sequence reads: CASSLGGNTDTQYF. CDR3 in DNA: TGTGCCAGCAGCCTCGGGGGGAACACAGATACGCAGTATTTT.

The chain joins TRBV7-8 to TRBJ1-5, with D perhaps TRBD1 (5 bases). V lost 1 base, J lost 6 bases, and 13 bases lay in between. Per the germline V gene, CDR1 is SGHVS and CDR2 is FQNEAQ. This CDR3 is built from 15 residues. CDR3: CASSLGGGAGQPQHF. The CDR3 DNA reads TGTGCCAGCAGCTTAGGCGGAGGGGCTGGTCAGCCCCAGCATTTT.

This chain joins TRBV6-5 and TRBJ1-2; weak D call: TRBD1 (6 bases). Germline CDR1 reads MNHEY; CDR2 reads SVGAGI. CDR3 length: 14 residues. Between the trimmed V and J ends, which lost 6 bases and 4 bases, there was a span of 15 bases. The CDR3 region is CASRATDRLYGYTF. The CDR3 coding sequence is TGTGCCAGCAGGGCAACCGACAGGCTCTATGGCTACACCTTC.

The chain carries TRBV4-1 and TRBJ2-7; TRBD2 is a possible D gene (6 bases). V lost 1 base and J lost 4, with 14 bases in between. The CDR3 sequence is 15 residues long. Germline-derived CDR1 and CDR2 are MGHRA and YSYEKL. CDR3 loop: CASSQGTTTQYEQYF. CDR3 DNA: TGCGCCAGCAGCCAAGGGACTACCACGCAATACGAGCAGTACTTC.

The V call is TRBV9, the J call TRBJ1-2; 7 bases fit TRBD1. This CDR3 contains 14 residues. Germline CDR1 and CDR2: SGDLS and YYNGEE. Losses at the gene ends were 3 bases for V and 1 base for J; bases not matched to a gene: 3. The CDR3 sequence is CASSGQGFNYGYTF. The DNA for the CDR3 is TGTGCCAGCAGCGGACAGGGATTTAACTATGGCTACACCTTC.

This clone was observed a single time. This chain uses TRBV5-1 with TRBJ2-2, with 8 bases identical to TRBD2. The CDR3 has 16 residues. Germline V lookup: CDR1 SGHRS, CDR2 YFSETQ. V lost 4 bases to trimming and J lost 4 bases; unmatched junction nucleotides: 9. This CDR3 is CASSPLAGGFTGELFF. The CDR3, as DNA: TGCGCCAGCAGCCCCCTTGCGGGGGGCTTCACCGGGGAGCTGTTTTTT.

The chain uses TRBV27 and TRBJ2-3, with D tentatively TRBD2 (7 bases). Germline V CDR1 and CDR2: MNHEY, SMNVEV (reference sequence). The CDR3 spans 13 residues. Trimming cost V 2 bases and J 7 bases, with 10 bases left between them. The CDR3 DNA is TGTGCCAGCAGTTTAGGGGGGGCATATACGCAGTATTTT. Its protein product is CASSLGGAYTQYF.

The genes are TRBV27 and TRBJ1-5; 8 bases line up with TRBD1. The CDR3 totals 15 residues. Trimming removed 3 bases from V and 8 bases from J; junction bases left unmatched: 9. Germline assignment: CDR1 MNHEY and CDR2 SMNVEV (reference sequence). In DNA form, the CDR3 reads TGTGCCAGCAGTTTGGCTCCCGACAGGGGCGAGCCCCAGCATTTT. It specifies CASSLAPDRGEPQHF.

DNA of the CDR3: TGCGCCAGCAGCTTGGAAGCGGGGGGGCCTGGGGCCAACGTCCTGACTTTC. Translating gives CASSLEAGGPGANVLTF. This chain joins TRBV5-1 and TRBJ2-6; 10 bases agree with TRBD2. The junction had 2 bases not matched to a gene; V was cut back by 0 bases and J by 2 bases. The CDR3 sequence is 17 residues long. CDR1 is SGHRS and CDR2 is YFSETQ in the germline V gene.

This clone was counted a few times. The chain combines TRBV7-2 with TRBJ1-5; D gene unclear. Trimming removed 1 base at V and 6 bases at J, with 10 bases between. Germline loops: CDR1 SGHTA, CDR2 FQGNSA. The CDR3 has 14 residues. The CDR3 spells CASSLDGVLQPQHF. DNA of the CDR3: TGTGCCAGCAGCTTAGATGGGGTACTTCAGCCCCAGCATTTT.

The chain uses TRBV2 and TRBJ2-5, with 11 nucleotides matching TRBD2. The CDR3 totals 15 residues. The germline CDR1 and CDR2 sequences are SNHLY and FYNNEI. With V trimmed by 6 bases and J by 2 bases, 5 bases remained unmatched. The CDR3 loop is CASSALAGAQETQYF. The DNA for the CDR3 is TGTGCCAGCAGCGCACTAGCGGGGGCGCAAGAGACCCAGTACTTC.

The chain is built from TRBV5-5 and TRBJ1-1; D possibly corresponds to TRBD1 (5 bases). CDR3 length equals 14 residues. CDR1 and CDR2 from the germline V gene are SGHKS and YYEKEE (reference sequence). Trimming removed 0 bases from V and 5 bases from J, with 11 bases in between. This CDR3 reads CASSLAGGLTEAFF. The CDR3 DNA is TGTGCCAGCAGCTTGGCCGGGGGTTTGACTGAAGCTTTCTTT.

In the case of this clone: Other DNA sequences in this specimen translate into the identical CDR3. CDR3 coding DNA: TGTGCCAGCAGCGTAGGGTCACGGAACACTGAAGCTTTCTTT. Amino acids: CASSVGSRNTEAFF. V gene TRBV9 combines with J gene TRBJ1-1; D is unresolved. Germline V lookup: CDR1 SGDLS, CDR2 YYNGEE. This CDR3 comprises 14 residues. The ends were cut back, 0 bases at V and 1 base at J, with 7 bases in the middle.

V is TRBV6-6 and J is TRBJ1-4; 9 nucleotides agree with TRBD1. J lost 8 bases, V lost 7 bases, and 11 bases had no gene match. CDR3 size: 15 residues. Germline CDR1 reads MNHNY; CDR2 reads SVGAGI (reference sequence). CDR3 sequence reads: CASTYPQGASEKLFF. The CDR3 DNA sequence: TGTGCCAGCACCTACCCACAGGGGGCCTCGGAAAAACTGTTTTTT.

The CDR3 DNA is TGTGCCACCAGTCCCCGGGGGGGGGCGCTCAATGAGCAGTTCTTC. Its translation is CATSPRGGALNEQFF. The V call is TRBV24-1, the J call TRBJ2-1; 8 bases align to TRBD2. The junction had 9 bases not matched to a gene; V was cut back by 6 bases and J by 6 bases. The CDR3 runs 15 residues. Germline assignment: CDR1 KGHDR and CDR2 SFDVKD.

This clone was observed a single time. The chain carries TRBV19 and TRBJ2-1, with a weak D call TRBD1 (6 bases). The germline V gene has CDR1 LNHDA and CDR2 SQIVND (reference sequence). V lost 3 bases and J lost 7, with 10 bases in between. The CDR3 has 13 residues. The CDR3 DNA is TGTGCCAGTAGTATCGACAGGCTTAATGAGCAGTTCTTC. Protein: CASSIDRLNEQFF.

The rearrangement links TRBV7-2 to TRBJ2-2, with TRBD1 as a possible D gene (5 bases). The CDR3 is made up of 21 amino acids. Trimming pared 0 bases from V and 3 bases from J, leaving 26 bases between. Germline V CDR1 and CDR2: SGHTA, FQGNSA. CDR3 in amino acids: CASSLALRQRPIKQDTGELFF. The CDR3 DNA reads as TGTGCCAGCAGCTTAGCATTACGACAGCGTCCGATAAAACAAGACACCGGGGAGCTGTTTTTT.